Presented here are 13 T cell receptor beta chains from one specimen sequenced in a study of tumor-infiltrating lymphocytes in oesophageal squamous cell carcinoma. TCRdb recomputed calls from the PCR reads with MiXCR, one row per CDR3 protein. The data hold 8,500 to 14,000 distinct CDR3 sequences, with under 60% observed a single time. The specimen sequenced was esophageal tumor tissue. These receptor sequences come from a male donor with esophageal squamous cell carcinoma.

This chain connects TRBV7-9 to TRBJ1-2; D unresolved. The CDR3 extends over 12 amino acids. V was pared by 1 base and J by 2 bases, with 2 bases between. Germline CDR1 is SEHNR and CDR2 is FQNEAQ (reference sequence). CDR3 in amino acids: CASSLENYGYTF. CDR3 nucleotides: TGTGCCAGCAGCTTAGAAAACTATGGCTACACCTTC. The variable domain in full, with the rest retrieved from reference TRBV7-9 and TRBJ1-2, is DTGVSQNPRHKITKRGQNVTFRCDPISEHNRLYWYRQTLGQGPEFLTYFQNEAQLEKSRLLSDRFSAERPKGSFSTLEIQRTEQGDSAMYLCASSLENYGYTFGSGTRLTVV.

This sequence joins TRBV12-5 and TRBJ2-5; D gene unclear. The tail of the sequence fits TRBJ2-7 better, so the J call may be wrong. CDR3 size: 12 residues. The germline V gene encodes CDR1 LGHNT and CDR2 FRNRAP. Here the CDR3 reads CASGLDLYEQYF. CDR3 in DNA: TGTGCTAGTGGTCTTGACCTCTACGAGCAGTACTTC.

This sequence joins TRBV11-3 and TRBJ2-7; either TRBD1 or TRBD2 may fit D (5 bases each). The tail of the sequence fits TRBJ2-5 better, so the J call may be wrong. CDR1 SGHNT and CDR2 YENEEA come from the germline V gene. The CDR3 length is 15 residues. As DNA, the CDR3 is TGTGCCAGCAGCCGGGGCCTCACGACGGGAGAGACCCAGTACTTC. Amino acids: CASSRGLTTGETQYF.

The CDR3 DNA follows: TGTGCCAGCAGCTTACAGATGGGTTCACCCCTCCACTTT. Its translation is CASSLQMGSPLHF. The rearrangement uses TRBV7-2 and TRBJ1-6; no definite D call. The V and J ends lost 2 bases and 9 bases respectively, with 8 bases between them. Per the germline V gene, CDR1 is SGHTA and CDR2 is FQGNSA. This CDR3 has 13 residues. Together with reference TRBV7-2 and TRBJ1-6, the CDR3 gives the full variable domain: GAGVSQSPSNKVTEKGKDVELRCDPISGHTALYWYRQSLGQGLEFLIYFQGNSAPDKSGLPSDRFSAERTGGSVSTLTIQRTQQEDSAVYLCASSLQMGSPLHFGNGTRLTVT.

In this sample, this clonotype turned up many times. The chain joins TRBV5-1 to TRBJ2-7, with 7 bases identical to TRBD1. There are 15 residues in the CDR3. Germline CDR1 and CDR2: SGHRS and YFSETQ. V was clipped by 2 bases and J by 2 bases; unmatched bases: 7. This CDR3 reads CASSFQHRGPYEQYF. For the CDR3, the DNA is TGCGCCAGCAGCTTCCAACACAGGGGTCCCTACGAGCAGTACTTC.

This chain connects TRBV7-8 to TRBJ2-3; TRBD2 agrees at 12 bases. Germline lookup yields CDR1 SGHVS and CDR2 FQNEAQ. J gave up 3 bases and V 5 bases, and 6 bases lay outside the gene matches. CDR3 length equals 16 residues. This CDR3 is CASSRWTSGNTDTQYF. The CDR3 coding sequence is TGTGCCAGCAGCAGATGGACTAGCGGGAATACAGATACGCAGTATTTT.

This chain links TRBV20-1 with TRBJ2-7; 8 bases agree with TRBD2. The CDR3 is 15 residues long. V dropped 0 bases and J dropped 9; count of bases not matched to a gene: 13. Germline CDR1 is DFQATT and CDR2 is SNEGSKA (reference sequence). The CDR3 sequence: CSARDLRTSTDTQYF. In DNA form, the CDR3 reads TGCAGTGCTAGAGATCTCCGGACTAGCACAGATACGCAGTACTTC.

The rearrangement uses TRBV10-3 and TRBJ2-4, with TRBD1 matching 7 bases. Judging by the DNA end, TRBJ2-5 fits better; the J call may be wrong. The CDR3 runs 13 residues. CDR1 and CDR2 (germline): ENHRY, SYGVKD. CDR3 nucleotide sequence: TGTGCCATCAGGGGGGACAGTAAAGAGACCCAGTACTTC. Its translation is CAIRGDSKETQYF.

In its sample, this clonotype was seen a few times. The rearrangement uses TRBV19 and TRBJ1-4, with a tentative D call TRBD1 (5 bases). V dropped 8 bases and J dropped 8 bases, with 12 bases sitting between them. This CDR3 is 12 amino acids long. The germline V gene has CDR1 LNHDA and CDR2 SQIVND (reference sequence). CDR3 nucleotide sequence: TGTGCCAGTGAGGGACGGTCCGAAAAACTGTTTTTT. It specifies CASEGRSEKLFF.

This clonotype was detected many times. The chain carries TRBV5-5 and TRBJ1-4; D is unclear. The V gene lost 0 bases and the J gene lost 3 bases, with 9 bases spanning the gap. CDR1 SGHKS and CDR2 YYEKEE come from the germline V gene (reference sequence). The length of the CDR3 is 15 residues. CDR3 loop: CASSLVSEANEKLFF. The DNA of the CDR3 is TGTGCCAGCAGCTTGGTTTCGGAGGCTAATGAAAAACTGTTTTTT. Variable domain in full (rest from reference TRBV5-5 and TRBJ1-4): DAGVTQSPTHLIKTRGQQVTLRCSPISGHKSVSWYQQVLGQGPQFIFQYYEKEERGRGNFPDRFSARQFPNYSSELNVNALLLGDSALYLCASSLVSEANEKLFFGSGTQLSVL.

This chain uses TRBV7-2 with TRBJ2-7; D not certain. Trimming took off 5 bases at V and 2 bases at J, with 19 bases between the two ends. The germline V gene encodes CDR1 SGHTA and CDR2 FQGNSA. The CDR3 runs 16 residues. CDR3 bases: TGTGCCAGCAGCGCGGACCCTCTCATATCCCCCTACGAGCAGTACTTC. Amino acids: CASSADPLISPYEQYF.

A note on this clonotype: At one end the junction does not follow the germline gene, possibly because of a read error. The chain is built from TRBV24-1 and TRBJ2-3, with 8 bases lining up with TRBD1. Gene TRBJ2-7 matches the end of the DNA better, so the J call may be wrong. The CDR3 extends over 17 amino acids. The germline V gene has CDR1 KGHDR and CDR2 SFDVKD. The CDR3, as DNA: TGTGCCACCAGTGCTTTGGACAGGGTCCCGTACCGTTACGAGCAGTACTTC. Its translation: CATSALDRVPYRYEQYF.

The chain has TRBV12-3 or TRBV12-4 and TRBJ2-3; maybe TRBD1 (5 bases). The CDR3 has 13 amino acids. The V end lost 2 bases, the J end lost 3 bases, and 6 bases lay between the germline ends. This CDR3 is CASSLHRTDTQYF. The CDR3 bases are TGTGCCAGCAGTTTACACAGGACAGATACGCAGTATTTT.